This T cell receptor (beta chain) was documented in a study of blood T cell repertoires in COVID-19. Study context: Acute and convalescent COVID-19 samples came from the United States, Italy and Spain. The analysed material was cDNA or gDNA that came from T cells, B-cell-depleted T cells, or PBMCs.

Per the study methods: By means of reference gene primer amplification, nucleated cell counts were estimated. Repertoires were generated with immunoSEQ multiplex PCR, while TCRdb's copy carries only in-frame clones and drops some. That table gives V, J and clone size, and the DNA gave D and trimming. The sample shows a few hundred thousand clones, 85% of them seen only once. CDR3 length: 14 amino acids. Germline-derived CDR1 and CDR2 are SGHAT and FQNNGV. Deletions cut 5 bases from V and 4 bases from J, with 14 bases between. Sample: peripheral blood. The genes are TRBV11-2 and TRBJ1-1, with D perhaps matching TRBD1 (5 bases). The TCR was taken from a woman aged 18-29 years with acute or convalescent COVID-19. The CDR3 here is CASSRVRQGTEAFF. The CDR3 DNA follows: TGTGCCAGCAGCCGAGTAAGGCAGGGCACTGAAGCTTTCTTT.